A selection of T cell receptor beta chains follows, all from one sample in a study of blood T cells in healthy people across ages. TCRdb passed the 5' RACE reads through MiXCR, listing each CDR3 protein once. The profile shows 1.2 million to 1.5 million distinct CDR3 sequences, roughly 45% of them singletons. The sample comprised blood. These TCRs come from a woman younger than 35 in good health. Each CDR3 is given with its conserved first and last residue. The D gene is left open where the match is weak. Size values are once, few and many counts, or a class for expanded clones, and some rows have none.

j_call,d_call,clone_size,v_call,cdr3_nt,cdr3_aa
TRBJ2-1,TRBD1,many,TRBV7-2,TGTGCCAGCAGCTTAGACAGGGGCTCCTACAATGAGCAGTTCTTC,CASSLDRGSYNEQFF
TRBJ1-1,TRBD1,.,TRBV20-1,TGCAGTGCTAGGACCAAGGGACAGGGCTACACTGAAGCTTTCTTT,CSARTKGQGYTEAFF
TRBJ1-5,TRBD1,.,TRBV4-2,TGTGCCAGCAGCCAAGGGTTAGGGGGCGGAAGGAGCAATCAGCCCCAGCATTTT,CASSQGLGGGRSNQPQHF
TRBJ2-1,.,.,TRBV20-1,TGCAGTGCCCCCGGCGGGACTGAGCAGTTCTTC,CSAPGGTEQFF
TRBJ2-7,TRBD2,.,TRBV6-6,TGTGCCAGCAGTTGGGCCGGGGGGGCCGGAAACAATGAGCAGTACTTC,CASSWAGGAGNNEQYF
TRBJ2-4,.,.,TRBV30,TGTGCCTGGAGTGTAGGGGACATTCAGTACTTC,CAWSVGDIQYF
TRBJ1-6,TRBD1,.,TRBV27,TGTGCCAGCCGAAGGGACAGTCTAGGGTCACCCCTCCACTTT,CASRRDSLGSPLHF
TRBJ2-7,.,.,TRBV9,TGTGCCAGCAGCGTAGGGGTGCACTTTTCCTCCTACGAGCAGTACTTC,CASSVGVHFSSYEQYF
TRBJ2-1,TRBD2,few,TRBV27,TGTGCCAGCAGTTTGCTACTAGCGGGAAGCAATGAGCAGTTCTTC,CASSLLLAGSNEQFF
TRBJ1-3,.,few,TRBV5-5,TGTGCCAGCAGCTTGGGACGGGAAAACACCATATATTTT,CASSLGRENTIYF
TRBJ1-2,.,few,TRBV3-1,TGTGCCAGCAGCCAAGTTCGTGCGGGCTACACCTTC,CASSQVRAGYTF
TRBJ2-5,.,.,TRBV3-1,TGTGCCAGCAGCCAGGCGACAGGACGGGCGACCCAGTACTTC,CASSQATGRATQYF
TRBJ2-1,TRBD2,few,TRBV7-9,TGTGCCAGCAGCTTATATCGGGGCTTCGCGGGGGGTTCTGAGGAAGAGCAGTTCTTC,CASSLYRGFAGGSEEEQFF
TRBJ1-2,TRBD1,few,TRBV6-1,TGTGCCAGCAGTATCCGGGACAGCTATGGCTACACCTTC,CASSIRDSYGYTF
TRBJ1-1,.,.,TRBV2,TGTGCCACCTTGACGGGGGCGGTGAACACTGAAGCTTTCTTT,CATLTGAVNTEAFF
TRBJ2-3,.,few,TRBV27,TGTGCCAGCAGTTTGGGGCTCACGGGGGCTAGCACAGATACGCAGTATTTT,CASSLGLTGASTDTQYF
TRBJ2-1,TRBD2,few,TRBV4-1,TGCGCCAGCAGCCAAGCCCCCCTCCAGGCTAGCGGCTACAATGAGCAGTTCTTC,CASSQAPLQASGYNEQFF
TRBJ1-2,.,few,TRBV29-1,TGCAGCGTACTTGGGGAGCCGCGGAGGGGCTACACCTTC,CSVLGEPRRGYTF
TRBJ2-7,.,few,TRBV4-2,TGTGCCAGCAGCCAAGAGGTAGGAGGGGGCTCTTCCTACGAGCAGTACTTC,CASSQEVGGGSSYEQYF
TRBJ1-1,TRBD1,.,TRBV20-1,TGCAGTGCTTTCACAGGGGGCACTGAAGCTTTCTTT,CSAFTGGTEAFF
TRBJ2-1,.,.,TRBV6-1,TGTGCCAGCAGAGACAGCTCAAAGGATGAGCAGTTCTTC,CASRDSSKDEQFF
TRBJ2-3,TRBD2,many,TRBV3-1,TGTGCCAGCAGCCCCCTTAGCGGGGGTACGCAGTATTTT,CASSPLSGGTQYF
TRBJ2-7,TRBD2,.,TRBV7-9,TGTGCCAGCAGCGTGGCGGGAGGCTACAATGAGCAGTACTTC,CASSVAGGYNEQYF
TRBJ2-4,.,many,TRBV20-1,TGCAGTGCTAGCGGAACCTGGAGCATTCAGTACTTC,CSASGTWSIQYF
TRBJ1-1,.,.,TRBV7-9,TGTGCCAGCAGCAGCGGACAGCCCACTGAAGCTTTCTTT,CASSSGQPTEAFF
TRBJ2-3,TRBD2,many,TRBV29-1,TGCAGCGTGACTAGCGGGGCAGATACGCAGTATTTT,CSVTSGADTQYF
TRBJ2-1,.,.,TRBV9,TGTGCCAGCAGCTTCCGACCACTATACAATGAGCAGTTCTTC,CASSFRPLYNEQFF
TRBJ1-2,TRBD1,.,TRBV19,TGTGCCAGTAGTCTATCCGGGACAGGGGCGGACTATGGCTACACCTTC,CASSLSGTGADYGYTF
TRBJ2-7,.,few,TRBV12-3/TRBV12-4,TGTGCCAGCAGTTTCGGATTGGAGGGGGCGCCCTACGAGCAGTACTTC,CASSFGLEGAPYEQYF